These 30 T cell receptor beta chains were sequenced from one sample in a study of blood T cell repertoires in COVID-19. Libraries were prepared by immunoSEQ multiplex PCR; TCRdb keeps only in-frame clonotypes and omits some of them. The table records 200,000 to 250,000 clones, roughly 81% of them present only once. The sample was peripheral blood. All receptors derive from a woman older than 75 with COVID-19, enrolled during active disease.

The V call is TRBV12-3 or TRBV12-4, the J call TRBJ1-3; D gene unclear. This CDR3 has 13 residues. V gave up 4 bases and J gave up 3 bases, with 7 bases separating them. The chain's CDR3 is CASSSPLGNTIYF. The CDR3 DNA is TGTGCCAGCAGTTCCCCCCTTGGAAACACCATATATTTT.

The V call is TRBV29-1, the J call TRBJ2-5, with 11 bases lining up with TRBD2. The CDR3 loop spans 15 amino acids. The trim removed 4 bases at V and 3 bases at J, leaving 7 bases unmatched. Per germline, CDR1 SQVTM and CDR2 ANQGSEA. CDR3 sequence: CSVVLLAGAKETQYF. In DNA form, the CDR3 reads TGCAGCGTTGTCCTACTAGCGGGGGCGAAAGAGACCCAGTACTTC. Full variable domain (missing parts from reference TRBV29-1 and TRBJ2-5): SAVISQKPSRDICQRGTSLTIQCQVDSQVTMMFWYRQQPGQSLTLIATANQGSEATYESGFVIDKFPISRPNLTFSTLTVSNMSPEDSSIYLCSVVLLAGAKETQYFGPGTRLLVL.

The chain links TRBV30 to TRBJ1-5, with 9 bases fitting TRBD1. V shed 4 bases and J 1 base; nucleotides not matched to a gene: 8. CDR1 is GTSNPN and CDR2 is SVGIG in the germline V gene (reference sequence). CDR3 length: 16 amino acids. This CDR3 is CAWTDRGILSNQPQHF. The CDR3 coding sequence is TGTGCCTGGACAGACAGGGGGATCCTCAGCAATCAGCCCCAGCATTTT.

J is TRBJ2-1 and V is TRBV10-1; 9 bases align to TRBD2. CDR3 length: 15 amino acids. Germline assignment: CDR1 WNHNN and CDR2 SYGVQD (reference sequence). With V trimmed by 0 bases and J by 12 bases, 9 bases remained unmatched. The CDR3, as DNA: TGCGCCAGCAGTGAGTCTAGCGGGGGCCTAAGTGGGCAGTTCTTC. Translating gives CASSESSGGLSGQFF.

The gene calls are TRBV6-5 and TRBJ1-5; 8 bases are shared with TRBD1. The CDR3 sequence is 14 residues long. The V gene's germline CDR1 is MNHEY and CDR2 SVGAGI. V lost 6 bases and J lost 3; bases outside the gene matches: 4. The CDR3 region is CASRRTGNNQPQHF. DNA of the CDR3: TGTGCCAGCAGGAGGACAGGGAACAATCAGCCCCAGCATTTT.

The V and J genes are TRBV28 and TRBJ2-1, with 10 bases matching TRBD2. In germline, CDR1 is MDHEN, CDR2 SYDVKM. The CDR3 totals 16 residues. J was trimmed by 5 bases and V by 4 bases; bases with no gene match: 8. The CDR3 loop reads CASSSPTSGINNEQFF. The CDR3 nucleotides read TGTGCCAGCAGTTCCCCCACTAGCGGGATTAACAATGAGCAGTTCTTC.

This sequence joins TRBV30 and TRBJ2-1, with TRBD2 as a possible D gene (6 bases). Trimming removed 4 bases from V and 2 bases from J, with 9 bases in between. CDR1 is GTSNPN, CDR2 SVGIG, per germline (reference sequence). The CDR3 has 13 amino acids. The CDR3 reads CAWNSGPYNEQFF. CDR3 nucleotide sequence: TGTGCCTGGAACAGCGGGCCCTACAATGAGCAGTTCTTC.

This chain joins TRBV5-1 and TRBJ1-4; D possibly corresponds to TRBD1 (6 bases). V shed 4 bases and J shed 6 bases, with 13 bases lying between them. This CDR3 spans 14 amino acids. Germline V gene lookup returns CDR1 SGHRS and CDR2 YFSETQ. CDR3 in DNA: TGCGCCAGCAGCATCCGGGACATGGATGAAAAACTGTTTTTT. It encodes CASSIRDMDEKLFF.

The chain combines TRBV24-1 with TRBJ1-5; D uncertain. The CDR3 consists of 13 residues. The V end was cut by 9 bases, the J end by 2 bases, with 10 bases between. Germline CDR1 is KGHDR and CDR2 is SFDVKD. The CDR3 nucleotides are TGTGCCACCCGACCCGGGGGCAATCAGCCCCAGCATTTT. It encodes CATRPGGNQPQHF.

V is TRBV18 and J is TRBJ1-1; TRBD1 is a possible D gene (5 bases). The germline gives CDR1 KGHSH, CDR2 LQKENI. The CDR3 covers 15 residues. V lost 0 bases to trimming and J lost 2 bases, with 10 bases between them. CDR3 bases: TGTGCCAGCTCACCACCGGCAGGGTATAACACTGAAGCTTTCTTT. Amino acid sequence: CASSPPAGYNTEAFF.

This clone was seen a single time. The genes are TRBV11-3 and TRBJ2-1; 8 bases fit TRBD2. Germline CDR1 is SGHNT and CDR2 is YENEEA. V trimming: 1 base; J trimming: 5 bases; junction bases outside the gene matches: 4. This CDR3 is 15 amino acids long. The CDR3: CASSLGRGAHNEQFF. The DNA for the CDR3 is TGTGCCAGCAGCTTAGGGCGGGGGGCCCACAATGAGCAGTTCTTC. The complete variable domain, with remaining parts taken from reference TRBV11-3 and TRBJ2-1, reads EAGVVQSPRYKIIEKKQPVAFWCNPISGHNTLYWYLQNLGQGPELLIRYENEEAVDDSQLPKDRFSAERLKGVDSTLKIQPAELGDSAVYLCASSLGRGAHNEQFFGPGTRLTVL.

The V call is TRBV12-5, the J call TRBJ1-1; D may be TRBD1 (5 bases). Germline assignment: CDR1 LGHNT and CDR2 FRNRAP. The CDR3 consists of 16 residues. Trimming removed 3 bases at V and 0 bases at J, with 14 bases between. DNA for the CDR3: TGTGCTAGTGGTTTCCTCTCTGCAGGGATGAACACTGAAGCTTTCTTT. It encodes CASGFLSAGMNTEAFF. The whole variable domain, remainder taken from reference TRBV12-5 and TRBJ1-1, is DARVTQTPRHKVTEMGQEVTMRCQPILGHNTVFWYRQTMMQGLELLAYFRNRAPLDDSGMPKDRFSAEMPDATLATLKIQPSEPRDSAVYFCASGFLSAGMNTEAFFGQGTRLTVV.

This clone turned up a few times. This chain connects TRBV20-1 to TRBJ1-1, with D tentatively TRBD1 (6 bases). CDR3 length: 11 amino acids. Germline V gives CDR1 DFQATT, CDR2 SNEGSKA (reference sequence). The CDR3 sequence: CSAEGGTEAFF. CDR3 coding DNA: TGCAGCGCTGAAGGGGGCACTGAAGCTTTCTTT.

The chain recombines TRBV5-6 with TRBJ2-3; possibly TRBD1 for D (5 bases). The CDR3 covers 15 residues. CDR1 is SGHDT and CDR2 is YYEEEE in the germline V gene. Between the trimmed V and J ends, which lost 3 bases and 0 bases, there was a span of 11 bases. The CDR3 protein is CASSYSDRSTDTQYF. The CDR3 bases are TGTGCCAGCAGCTATAGTGACAGAAGCACAGATACGCAGTATTTT.

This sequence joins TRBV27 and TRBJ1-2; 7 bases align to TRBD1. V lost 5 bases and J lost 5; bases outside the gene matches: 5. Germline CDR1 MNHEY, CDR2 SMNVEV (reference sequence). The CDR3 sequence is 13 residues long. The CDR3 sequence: CASSPTGTYGYTF. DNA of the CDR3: TGTGCCAGCAGTCCGACAGGGACTTATGGCTACACCTTC.

CDR3 sequence: CASSLGQHQPQHF. CDR3 nucleotides: TGTGCCAGCAGTTTAGGACAACATCAGCCCCAGCATTTT. V gene TRBV12-3 or TRBV12-4 combines with J gene TRBJ1-5; D is uncertain. Trimming took off 1 base at V and 5 bases at J, with 6 bases between the two ends. This CDR3 contains 13 residues.

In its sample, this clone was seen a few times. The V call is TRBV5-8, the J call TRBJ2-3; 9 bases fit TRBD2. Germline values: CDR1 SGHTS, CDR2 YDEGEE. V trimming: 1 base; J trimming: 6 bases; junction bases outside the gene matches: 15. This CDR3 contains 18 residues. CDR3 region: CASSLSPLSGGLGDTQYF. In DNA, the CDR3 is TGTGCCAGCAGCTTGTCCCCCTTGAGCGGGGGGCTCGGGGATACGCAGTATTTT.

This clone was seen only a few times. The CDR3 spells CASSTRPGLADNEQFF. CDR3 nucleotides: TGTGCCAGCAGTACCCGTCCGGGACTAGCGGACAATGAGCAGTTCTTC. The rearrangement joins TRBV7-2 to TRBJ2-1, with 11 positions matching TRBD2. Germline V gene lookup returns CDR1 SGHTA and CDR2 FQGNSA. The CDR3 consists of 16 residues. V lost 6 bases, J lost 5 bases, and 9 bases stayed unmatched.

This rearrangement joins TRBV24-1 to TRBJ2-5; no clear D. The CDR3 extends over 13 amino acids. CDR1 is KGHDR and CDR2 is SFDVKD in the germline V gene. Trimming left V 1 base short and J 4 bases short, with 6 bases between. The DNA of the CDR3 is TGTGCCACCAGTGATTTTGGCCGAGAGACCCAGTACTTC. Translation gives CATSDFGRETQYF.

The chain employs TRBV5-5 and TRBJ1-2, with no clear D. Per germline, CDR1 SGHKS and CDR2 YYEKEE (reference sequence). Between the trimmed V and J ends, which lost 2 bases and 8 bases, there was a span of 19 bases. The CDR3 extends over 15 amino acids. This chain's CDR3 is CASSLWIETSRGYTF. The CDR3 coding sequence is TGTGCCAGCAGCTTATGGATAGAAACTTCGAGGGGCTACACCTTC.

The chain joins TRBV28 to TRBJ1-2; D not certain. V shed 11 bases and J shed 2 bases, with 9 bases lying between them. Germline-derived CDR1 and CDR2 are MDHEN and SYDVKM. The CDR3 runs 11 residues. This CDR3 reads CASGGNYGYTF. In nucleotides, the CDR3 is TGTGCCTCTGGAGGCAACTATGGCTACACCTTC.

CDR3 in amino acids: CAWSPGQGNTEAFF. The CDR3 DNA sequence: TGTGCCTGGAGTCCCGGACAGGGTAACACTGAAGCTTTCTTT. This chain uses TRBV30 with TRBJ1-1; 8 bases line up with TRBD1. V shed 2 bases, J shed 2 bases, and the junction held 4 bases outside the gene matches. CDR3 size: 14 residues. Germline CDR1 and CDR2: GTSNPN and SVGIG (reference sequence). The whole variable domain, filled in from reference TRBV30 and TRBJ1-1, reads SQTIHQWPATLVQPVGSPLSLECTVEGTSNPNLYWYRQAAGRGLQLLFYSVGIGQISSEVPQNLSASRPQDRQFILSSKKLLLSDSGFYLCAWSPGQGNTEAFFGQGTRLTVV.

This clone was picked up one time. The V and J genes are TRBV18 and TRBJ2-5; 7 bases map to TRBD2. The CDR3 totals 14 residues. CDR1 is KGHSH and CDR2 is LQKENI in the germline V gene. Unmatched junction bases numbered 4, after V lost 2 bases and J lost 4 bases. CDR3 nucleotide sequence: TGTGCCAGCTCACCAAGGATAGCGGGAGAGACCCAGTACTTC. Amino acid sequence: CASSPRIAGETQYF.

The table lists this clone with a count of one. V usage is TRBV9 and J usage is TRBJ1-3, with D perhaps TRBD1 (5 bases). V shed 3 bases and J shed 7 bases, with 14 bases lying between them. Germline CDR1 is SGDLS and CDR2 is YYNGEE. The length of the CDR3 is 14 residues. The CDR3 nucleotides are TGTGCCAGCAGCGGGACACCCTTCGGGAACACCATATATTTT. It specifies CASSGTPFGNTIYF.

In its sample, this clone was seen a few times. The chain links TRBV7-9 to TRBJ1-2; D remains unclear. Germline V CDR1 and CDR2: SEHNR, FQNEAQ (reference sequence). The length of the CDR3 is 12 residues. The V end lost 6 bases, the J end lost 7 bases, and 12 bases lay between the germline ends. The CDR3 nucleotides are TGTGCCAGCAGTCTACAGTTTTCTGGCTACACCTTC. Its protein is CASSLQFSGYTF.

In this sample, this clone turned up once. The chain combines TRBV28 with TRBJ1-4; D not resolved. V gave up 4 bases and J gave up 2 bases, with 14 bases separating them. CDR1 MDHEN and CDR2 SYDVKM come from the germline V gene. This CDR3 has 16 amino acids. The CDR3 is CASSSSRGVTNEKLFF. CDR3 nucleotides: TGTGCCAGCAGTTCGAGCCGCGGGGTCACTAATGAAAAACTGTTTTTT.

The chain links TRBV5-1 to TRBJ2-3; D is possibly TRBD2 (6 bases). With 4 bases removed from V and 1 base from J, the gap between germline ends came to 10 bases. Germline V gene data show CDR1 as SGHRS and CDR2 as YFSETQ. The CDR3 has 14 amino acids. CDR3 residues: CASSPGGGTDTQYF. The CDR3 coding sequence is TGCGCCAGCAGCCCCGGCGGGGGCACAGATACGCAGTATTTT.

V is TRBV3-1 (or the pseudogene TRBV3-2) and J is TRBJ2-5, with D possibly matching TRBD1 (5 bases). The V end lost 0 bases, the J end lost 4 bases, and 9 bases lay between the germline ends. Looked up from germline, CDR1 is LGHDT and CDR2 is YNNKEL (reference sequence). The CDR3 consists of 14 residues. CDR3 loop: CASSQENRGETQYF. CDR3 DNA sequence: TGTGCCAGCAGCCAAGAGAATAGGGGAGAGACCCAGTACTTC.

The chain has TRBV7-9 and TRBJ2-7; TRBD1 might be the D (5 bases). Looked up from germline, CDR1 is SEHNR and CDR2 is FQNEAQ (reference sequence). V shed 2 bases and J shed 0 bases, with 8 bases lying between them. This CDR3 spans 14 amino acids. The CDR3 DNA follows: TGTGCCAGCAGCTTACAGGGAATCTCCTACGAGCAGTACTTC. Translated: CASSLQGISYEQYF.

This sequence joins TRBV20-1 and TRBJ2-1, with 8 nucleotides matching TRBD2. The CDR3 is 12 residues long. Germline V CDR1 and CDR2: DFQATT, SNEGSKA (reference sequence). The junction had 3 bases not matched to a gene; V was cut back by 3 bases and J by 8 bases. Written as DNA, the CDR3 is TGCAGTGCTAGTCCGACTAGCGATGAGCAGTTCTTC. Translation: CSASPTSDEQFF.